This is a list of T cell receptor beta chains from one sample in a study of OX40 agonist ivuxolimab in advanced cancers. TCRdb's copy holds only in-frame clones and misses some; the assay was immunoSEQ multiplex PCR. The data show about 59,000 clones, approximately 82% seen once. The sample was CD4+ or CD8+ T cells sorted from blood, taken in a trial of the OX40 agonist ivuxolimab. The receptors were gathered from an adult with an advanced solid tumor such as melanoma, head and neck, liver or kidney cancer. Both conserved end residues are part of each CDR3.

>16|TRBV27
CASSYMLVGSTDTQYF
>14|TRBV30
CAWSTPGQGNGYTF
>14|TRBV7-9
CASSRDRENEKLFF
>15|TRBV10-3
CAISENDPGQGELFF
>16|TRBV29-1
CSVEPTSDPSTDTQYF
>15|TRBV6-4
CASSDGRGSYNEQFF
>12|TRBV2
CAVDSMNTEAFF
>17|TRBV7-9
CASISGFRDTGTGELFF
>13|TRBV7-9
CASSLTVQETQYF
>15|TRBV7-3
CASSFDTQAVNGYTF
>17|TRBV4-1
CASSQETGGGGPDTQYF
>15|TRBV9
CASSHGSGSGDTQYF
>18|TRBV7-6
CASSLAPTSGRSRSEQFF
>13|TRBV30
CAWMSRASYEQYF
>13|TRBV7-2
CASSSDLTGELFF
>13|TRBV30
CAWSVGRREGQYF
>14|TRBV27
CASSLGQGRNTQYF
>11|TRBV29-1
CSVERGSGYTF
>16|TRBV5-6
CASSWGGPSMNTEAFF
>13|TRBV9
CASTRVLGETQYF
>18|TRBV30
CAWSLWAGVGSNTDTQYF
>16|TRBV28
CASSKPTDRGGTEAFF
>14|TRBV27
CASTRDRDTDTQYF
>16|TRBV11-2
CASSTSGGFRFHEQFF
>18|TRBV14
CASSPPPRGAGGADTQYF
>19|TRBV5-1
CASSLALLAGGPRSDTQYF
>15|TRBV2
CASGKDGLAYNEQFF
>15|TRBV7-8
CASSSRRGATYEQYF
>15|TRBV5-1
CASSLELAGRETQYF
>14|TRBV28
CASSLTGQGGEQYF
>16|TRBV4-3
CASSQDQRRFNTEAFF
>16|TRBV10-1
CASSESPGTGQETQYF
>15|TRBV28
CASSLTGGINQPQHF
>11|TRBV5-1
CASSFTDTQYF
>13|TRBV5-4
CASSLGVDEKLFF
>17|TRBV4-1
CASSQDLKRADAGPQHF
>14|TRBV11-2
CASSARDRRGEQYF
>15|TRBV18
CASSPAGYSNQPQHF
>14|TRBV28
CASSLDRANEKLFF
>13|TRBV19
CASSIEGAGELFF
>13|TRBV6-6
CASSWDNNQPQHF
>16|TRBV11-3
CASSSRTSELTGELFF